This T cell receptor (beta chain) was retrieved from a study of beta chain features in type 1 diabetes (dated by TCRdb to between 2018 and 2020). Background for the entire study: Mean age, gender distribution, total cell number and subset yield did not differ between patients and healthy donors. Regulatory and stem cell-like memory subsets were isolated from only 8 patients and roughly 8 healthy donors, whereas naive and central memory subsets came from all 30 or so donors. The study compared TCRB repertoires of sorted circulating CD4+ T cell subsets between recently diagnosed type 1 diabetes patients and matched healthy donors. A total of 90 million to 130 million sorted cells were examined across all samples, and a strong correlation was observed between cell number per subset and RNA yield. Broader findings and caveats from the paper: Sequencing cDNA rather than genomic DNA could over-represent highly expressing activated cells, although activation and CD3 levels did not differ between groups. HLA sub-analyses involved small numbers of individuals, so any influence of HLA type on TCRB rearrangement remained unresolved. Shorter templates might have been favored by PCR, but patient and control samples were amplified and corrected together, so both groups would have been affected equally by any skew. Naive, central memory and regulatory TCRB repertoires appeared more similar among patients than among healthy donors. At VDJ recombination sites, patients with type 1 diabetes made fewer insertions and deleted more nucleotides, a pattern implying thymic rearrangement abnormalities. In all four CD4+ subsets, TCRB CDR3 length was moderately but significantly shorter in type 1 diabetes patients.

In regard to this clone: Its antigen remains undetermined. Base quality data are lacking; no much larger clone is found one base away.

Measured from the cysteine to the phenylalanine, the CDR3 is 15 residues long. CDR3 DNA only is kept here, 45 bases in frame from base 1. V and J are trimmed by 5 bases and 10 bases, and the gene matches miss 11 bases of the junction. The CDR1 and CDR2 encoded by the germline V gene are SGHTA and FQGNSA. The entire amount of isolated RNA was reverse transcribed using the High Capacity cDNA Reverse Transcription Kit, so the sequenced TCRB transcripts were expressed ones. Deep immunoSEQ sequencing was applied to naive, central memory and regulatory T cell samples, giving an average of around 3.8 million total reads per sample. Sorted cells were lysed in RLT buffer, and RNA was extracted using DNase-treated RNeasy Micro or Mini kits according to cell number. To prevent cross-contamination, each cell subset was processed individually, whereas patient and healthy donor samples were processed jointly. Using the immunoSEQ multiplex PCR, TCRB sequences were amplified from cDNA into 87-bp fragments spanning the CDR3 region. Amplicons were sequenced on the Illumina HiSeq platform. In the paper's pipeline: PCR bias was computationally corrected using synthetic template baselines, reads within Hamming distance 2 were collapsed, and singletons that could not be merged were discarded. Reads were aligned against IMGT to assign V, D and J genes, CDR3 length and insertions or deletions at six rearrangement sites. Clonotype counts were normalized to sorted cell number within each subset before computing true diversity and Gini coefficients with the tcR R package. Repertoire sharing was quantified using the overlap coefficient calculated on TCRB nucleotide sequences. As a proxy for the pre-selection repertoire, out-of-frame TCRB sequences from naive cells were analyzed. Here the immuneACCESS table is served through TCRdb, limited to in-frame sequences with V and J called. Missing clones are a known gap in these copies; in checked studies unresolved V genes cover under half, and the rest lacks a known reason. The V and J calls and clone size were taken over from that table, and D and trimming were inferred from the DNA. The table for this sample lists around 250,000 clones; just over 20% of them were counted only once. The biggest ten clones account for 0.028% of the sample.

A single peripheral blood draw of about 116 mL on average was collected from each donor into heparinised tubes. A BD FACSAria II and a panel including CD45RO, CCR7, CD25, CD127, CD95 and CD27 were used to sort naive, central memory, regulatory and stem cell-like memory CD4+ T cells. Purity was above 98% for every sorted population. PBMCs were isolated right away by Lymphoprep density gradient centrifugation and were stained directly, without culture. So that batch effects would be minimized, each experiment stained and sorted samples in pairs, pairing one healthy donor with one patient. This receptor was identified in a woman between 35 and 50 years old with type 1 diabetes. The chain employs TRBV7-2 and TRBJ1-4, and TRBD1 matches 9 of the central bases. The specimen was naive CD4+ T cells from blood. According to the study, the label for this sample's cell subset or site signals: true naive CD4+ T cells. The nucleotide sequence is given as TGTGCCAGCAGCGTCCGGACAGGGGAAGAAGTAAAACTGTTTTTT. Its protein reads: CASSVRTGEEVKLFF.